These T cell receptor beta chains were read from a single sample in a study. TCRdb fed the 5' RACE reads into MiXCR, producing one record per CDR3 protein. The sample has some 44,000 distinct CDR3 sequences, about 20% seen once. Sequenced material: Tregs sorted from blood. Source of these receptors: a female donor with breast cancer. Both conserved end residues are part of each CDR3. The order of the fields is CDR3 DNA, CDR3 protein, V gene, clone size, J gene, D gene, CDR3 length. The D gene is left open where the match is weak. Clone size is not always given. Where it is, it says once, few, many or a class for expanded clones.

CDR3 DNA: TGCGCCAGCAGAACTCCAATGGACTTACATGGCCTCGCTTCTGGGGCCAACGTCCTGACTTTC; CDR3 protein: CASRTPMDLHGLASGANVLTF; V gene: TRBV5-1; clone size: few; J gene: TRBJ2-6; D gene: NA; CDR3 length: 21
CDR3 DNA: TGCGCCAGCACTGTTCTGGGGTTACCACACTACAATGAGCAGTTCTTC; CDR3 protein: CASTVLGLPHYNEQFF; V gene: TRBV10-2; clone size: few; J gene: TRBJ2-1; D gene: NA; CDR3 length: 16
CDR3 DNA: TGTGCCAGCTCACCGGCAAGCTCCTACGAGCAGTACTTC; CDR3 protein: CASSPASSYEQYF; V gene: TRBV18; clone size: many; J gene: TRBJ2-7; D gene: NA; CDR3 length: 13
CDR3 DNA: TGTGCCAGCTCACCGGATACCCCAGGGCTAGGTTCACCCCTCCACTTT; CDR3 protein: CASSPDTPGLGSPLHF; V gene: TRBV18; clone size: NA; J gene: TRBJ1-6; D gene: NA; CDR3 length: 16
CDR3 DNA: TGTGCCAGCACCATGGACTATTACAATGAGCAGTTCTTC; CDR3 protein: CASTMDYYNEQFF; V gene: TRBV6-6; clone size: few; J gene: TRBJ2-1; D gene: NA; CDR3 length: 13
CDR3 DNA: TGTGCCAGCAGCCCCCAAATCGGGGCGAACGAAATCCGCTATGGCTACACCTTC; CDR3 protein: CASSPQIGANEIRYGYTF; V gene: TRBV5-6; clone size: few; J gene: TRBJ1-2; D gene: NA; CDR3 length: 18
CDR3 DNA: TGTGCCAGCAGTTTGAGGGACTCGGGCTACGAGCAGTACTTC; CDR3 protein: CASSLRDSGYEQYF; V gene: TRBV12-3/TRBV12-4; clone size: NA; J gene: TRBJ2-7; D gene: NA; CDR3 length: 14
CDR3 DNA: TGCGCCAGCAGCCAACCCTTTTTAGCGGGAGGGAACACCGGGGAGCTGTTTTTT; CDR3 protein: CASSQPFLAGGNTGELFF; V gene: TRBV4-1; clone size: NA; J gene: TRBJ2-2; D gene: TRBD2; CDR3 length: 18
CDR3 DNA: TGTGCCAGCAGCCTACCGAGGGACGGGCAAGGCTACATCTTC; CDR3 protein: CASSLPRDGQGYIF; V gene: TRBV5-8; clone size: few; J gene: TRBJ1-2; D gene: NA; CDR3 length: 14
CDR3 DNA: TGCAGTGCTAGAGTCGGACGGGAGCTAGAGACCCAGTACTTC; CDR3 protein: CSARVGRELETQYF; V gene: TRBV20-1; clone size: many; J gene: TRBJ2-5; D gene: NA; CDR3 length: 14
CDR3 DNA: TGTGCCAGCAGCGCCCCACTAGCGGCCTACACCGGGGAGCTGTTTTTT; CDR3 protein: CASSAPLAAYTGELFF; V gene: TRBV9; clone size: few; J gene: TRBJ2-2; D gene: TRBD2; CDR3 length: 16
CDR3 DNA: TGTGCCAGCAGCACGACTAGCACAGATACGCAGTATTTT; CDR3 protein: CASSTTSTDTQYF; V gene: TRBV27; clone size: few; J gene: TRBJ2-3; D gene: NA; CDR3 length: 13
CDR3 DNA: TGCGCCAGCAGCTTGGTAGCGGGAAAACCGGATACGCAGTATTTT; CDR3 protein: CASSLVAGKPDTQYF; V gene: TRBV5-1; clone size: NA; J gene: TRBJ2-3; D gene: TRBD2; CDR3 length: 15